These 25 T cell receptor beta chains originate from one sample sequenced in a study of cytomegalovirus exposure and HLA in healthy donors. The PCR made use of 60 Vbeta and 13 Jbeta primers. Assay: immunoSEQ multiplex PCR; the TCRdb copy retains only in-frame clones and omits some. The sample has more than 140,000 clones; over 75% are singletons. Material for sequencing was PBMCs. The source is a male donor in good health and CMV-seronegative.

V gene TRBV6-1 combines with J gene TRBJ1-2; possible D gene TRBD1, 6 bases. The germline V and J ends were trimmed by 6 bases and 3 bases, with 14 bases remaining between them. This CDR3 region has 14 residues. Germline values: CDR1 MNHNS, CDR2 SASEGT. The CDR3 sequence: CASSTGMGYYGYTF. The CDR3 coding sequence is TGTGCCAGCAGCACAGGGATGGGGTACTATGGCTACACCTTC.

This chain links TRBV2 with TRBJ2-5; 14 bases match TRBD2. The germline V gene encodes CDR1 SNHLY and CDR2 FYNNEI. With 5 bases clipped from V and 5 bases from J, the junction kept 7 bases outside the gene matches. The CDR3 is 16 residues long. CDR3 DNA sequence: TGTGCCAGCAGTCCGACTCGACTAGCGGGGGGGGAGACCCAGTACTTC. Its protein is CASSPTRLAGGETQYF.

The chain combines TRBV10-1 with TRBJ1-2; D unresolved. V was clipped by 4 bases and J by 4 bases, with 22 bases between them. This CDR3 comprises 17 residues. Per germline, CDR1 WNHNN and CDR2 SYGVQD (reference sequence). Here the CDR3 DNA reads TGCGCCAGCAGTGGTTCGACAAGACGAAGTTTCCCCTATGGCTACACCTTC. Translation: CASSGSTRRSFPYGYTF.

The V call is TRBV7-9, the J call TRBJ2-5; D is perhaps TRBD2 (6 bases). This CDR3 has 13 residues. CDR1 and CDR2 (germline): SEHNR, FQNEAQ (reference sequence). V lost 8 bases and J 11 bases, leaving 21 bases between the germline ends. The CDR3 here is CASSISRGGEQYF. The CDR3 nucleotides read TGTGCCAGCTCTATTAGTAGGGGAGGTGAGCAGTACTTC.

This clone came up once. This rearrangement joins TRBV7-9 to TRBJ2-7; 7 bases line up with TRBD1. Unmatched junction bases numbered 17, after V lost 8 bases and J lost 7 bases. The CDR3 contains 15 residues. CDR1 and CDR2 (germline): SEHNR, FQNEAQ (reference sequence). Here the CDR3 DNA reads TGTGCCAGCTCTCCAGAGGGGGCCGGGGCGTGGGAGCAGTACTTC. As protein: CASSPEGAGAWEQYF.

The chain uses TRBV25-1 and TRBJ1-1, with D hard to call. The CDR3 runs 13 residues. Germline CDR1 and CDR2: MGHDK and SYGVNS. The V gene lost 2 bases and the J gene lost 7 bases, with 11 bases spanning the gap. CDR3 sequence: CASSEMLSVEAFF. DNA for the CDR3: TGTGCCAGCAGTGAAATGCTGAGTGTTGAAGCTTTCTTT.

The chain has TRBV10-3 and TRBJ2-1; possibly TRBD2 for D (7 bases). V was pared by 3 bases and J by 6 bases, with 27 bases between. CDR1 is ENHRY and CDR2 is SYGVKD in the germline V gene. The CDR3 spans 19 residues. The CDR3 nucleotides are TGTGCCATCAGTGAACCAGAGGGGGGGGACACCGGACCCCGCAATGAGCAGTTCTTC. Residues: CAISEPEGGDTGPRNEQFF.

The rearrangement joins TRBV5-1 to TRBJ2-3; perhaps TRBD1 as D (5 bases). This CDR3 spans 16 amino acids. CDR1 is SGHRS, CDR2 YFSETQ, per germline. Trimming left V 4 bases short and J 1 base short, with 16 bases between. The CDR3 reads CASSLSGQGGTDTQYF. CDR3 nucleotide sequence: TGCGCCAGCAGCCTAAGTGGGCAGGGTGGCACAGATACGCAGTATTTT.

This clone was detected only a few times. The gene calls are TRBV9 and TRBJ1-2, with D unclear. V gave up 0 bases and J gave up 3 bases, with 6 bases separating them. CDR1 is SGDLS and CDR2 is YYNGEE in the germline V gene. The CDR3 loop spans 13 amino acids. CDR3 in DNA: TGTGCCAGCAGCGTAGCCGGGGACTATGGCTACACCTTC. It yields the protein CASSVAGDYGYTF.

The gene calls are TRBV9 and TRBJ1-6, with D maybe TRBD1 (5 bases). Germline values: CDR1 SGDLS, CDR2 YYNGEE. V was cut by 4 bases and J by 8 bases, with 22 bases left in between. The CDR3 is 17 residues long. The CDR3 loop is CASSPSIAGGLDSPLHF. The CDR3 region has the DNA TGTGCCAGCAGCCCGAGCATAGCGGGGGGTTTGGATTCACCCCTCCACTTT.

V and J are TRBV7-2 and TRBJ1-6; D may be TRBD1 (5 bases). CDR3 length: 15 amino acids. CDR1 is SGHTA and CDR2 is FQGNSA in the germline V gene. With 5 bases removed from V and 7 bases from J, the gap between germline ends came to 15 bases. The CDR3 spells CASSPPRGGNSPLHF. Here the CDR3 DNA reads TGTGCCAGCAGCCCACCCCGCGGGGGGAATTCACCCCTCCACTTT.

This sequence joins TRBV7-9 and TRBJ1-1, with 7 bases fitting TRBD1. V was clipped by 5 bases and J by 1 base; unmatched bases: 10. Looked up from germline, CDR1 is SEHNR and CDR2 is FQNEAQ (reference sequence). The CDR3 loop spans 16 amino acids. The DNA for the CDR3 is TGTGCCAGCAGCCGGGACAGCCCCAGACCGAACACTGAAGCTTTCTTT. It specifies CASSRDSPRPNTEAFF. Supplemented by reference TRBV7-9 and TRBJ1-1, the full variable domain reads DTGVSQNPRHKITKRGQNVTFRCDPISEHNRLYWYRQTLGQGPEFLTYFQNEAQLEKSRLLSDRFSAERPKGSFSTLEIQRTEQGDSAMYLCASSRDSPRPNTEAFFGQGTRLTVV.

This clone has just one count. V gene TRBV6-4 combines with J gene TRBJ1-5; 7 bases align to TRBD1. The germline V gene encodes CDR1 MRHNA and CDR2 SNTAGT. V trimming: 3 bases; J trimming: 2 bases; junction bases outside the gene matches: 13. The CDR3 length is 18 residues. For the CDR3, the DNA is TGTGCCAGCAGTGATAACCAGGGGGTTTCTTGGCGCAATCAGCCCCAGCATTTT. It is translated as CASSDNQGVSWRNQPQHF.

The J gene is TRBJ1-2, the V gene TRBV7-9; D call uncertain. Germline V gene lookup returns CDR1 SEHNR and CDR2 FQNEAQ (reference sequence). This CDR3 is 13 amino acids long. Trimming left V 2 bases short and J 3 bases short, with 7 bases between. CDR3 sequence (DNA): TGTGCCAGCAGCTTATTCGGGGACTATGGCTACACCTTC. Translation gives CASSLFGDYGYTF.

The chain joins TRBV5-4 to TRBJ2-5; TRBD2 agrees at 7 bases. The length of the CDR3 is 14 residues. V was clipped by 4 bases and J by 7 bases; unmatched bases: 10. Per the germline V gene, CDR1 is SGHNT and CDR2 is YYREEE (reference sequence). CDR3 amino acids: CASSGGTMGLTQYF. As DNA, the CDR3 is TGTGCCAGCAGCGGAGGGACTATGGGGTTGACCCAGTACTTC.

Remarks on this clone: The DNA is omitted, as the CDR3 cannot be located on it reliably, and the CDR3 follows TCRdb's listing. The V call is TRBV1, the J call TRBJ2-6; the D segment call TRBD2 is taken from the table without a DNA check. TRBV1 is a listed pseudogene. 16 amino acids form the CDR3, both terminal residues included. The CDR3 is CTSSQVVASGANVLTF.

The chain links TRBV6-1 to TRBJ1-1, with 9 bases aligning to TRBD1. The CDR3 contains 15 residues. The V gene end was trimmed by 5 bases and the J gene end by 3 bases; junction bases not matched to a gene: 7. The germline CDR1 and CDR2 sequences are MNHNS and SASEGT. DNA of the CDR3: TGTGCCAGCAGTCCCACAGGGGGCCTGTACACTGAAGCTTTCTTT. It encodes CASSPTGGLYTEAFF.

The chain carries TRBV29-1 and TRBJ1-1; no reliable D call. Germline CDR1 reads SQVTM; CDR2 reads ANQGSEA. The CDR3 covers 13 residues. Trimming cost V 7 bases and J 0 bases, with 12 bases left between them. CDR3 region: CSATRPLNTEAFF. CDR3 DNA: TGCAGCGCCACCAGGCCACTGAACACTGAAGCTTTCTTT.

The V call is TRBV12-5, the J call TRBJ1-1; D not certain. The CDR3 has 15 amino acids. Germline CDR1 is LGHNT and CDR2 is FRNRAP. V was shortened by 7 bases and J by 0 bases, with 15 bases between the two germline ends. This CDR3 is CASASGEHMNTEAFF. CDR3 coding DNA: TGTGCTAGTGCCTCTGGGGAGCACATGAACACTGAAGCTTTCTTT.

Concerning this clone: At one of its ends the junction is not consistent with the germline gene, which may arise from a read error. V gene TRBV7-9 combines with J gene TRBJ1-2; D gene unclear. Germline CDR1 reads SEHNR; CDR2 reads FQNEAQ (reference sequence). This CDR3 contains 15 residues. As DNA, the CDR3 is TGTTCCAGCAGCTTAGCGGAGGGCACTATGGGTGGCTACACCTTC. This codes for CSSSLAEGTMGGYTF.

V is TRBV27 and J is TRBJ1-2; D is unresolved. From germline, CDR1 is MNHEY and CDR2 SMNVEV (reference sequence). V lost 5 bases and J lost 3, with 13 bases in between. CDR3 size: 14 residues. The DNA of the CDR3 is TGTGCCAGCAGTCCGAACGGAGATTACTATGGCTACACCTTC. It encodes CASSPNGDYYGYTF.

The sample holds one count of this clone. The V call is TRBV2, the J call TRBJ1-3; weak D call: TRBD1 (6 bases). V was pared by 6 bases and J by 4 bases, with 10 bases between. CDR1 and CDR2 (germline): SNHLY, FYNNEI. This CDR3 comprises 13 residues. The CDR3: CASSPGVGNTIYF. Here the CDR3 DNA reads TGTGCCAGCAGCCCAGGGGTGGGAAACACCATATATTTT. Looking up the rest from reference TRBV2 and TRBJ1-3 gives the full variable domain: EPEVTQTPSHQVTQMGQEVILRCVPISNHLYFYWYRQILGQKVEFLVSFYNNEISEKSEIFDDQFSVERPDGSNFTLKIRSTKLEDSAMYFCASSPGVGNTIYFGEGSWLTVV.

Of note for this clone: A junction boundary mismatches the germline segment, possibly from a read error. The CDR3, as DNA: TGTTCCAGCAGCCCACCGGGACAGTCGGTTTTGCGGGCTTTCTTT. Amino acids: CSSSPPGQSVLRAFF. The chain employs TRBV7-9 and TRBJ1-1, with 7 bases lining up with TRBD1. The CDR3 has 15 residues. The V gene's germline CDR1 is SEHNR and CDR2 FQNEAQ (reference sequence).

The chain carries TRBV6-1 and TRBJ1-6; 8 bases are a match to TRBD1. Germline V gives CDR1 MNHNS, CDR2 SASEGT. The trim removed 7 bases at V and 9 bases at J, leaving 5 bases unmatched. CDR3 length equals 13 residues. The CDR3 spells CASTDREGSPLHF. The CDR3 nucleotides are TGTGCCAGCACGGACAGGGAGGGTTCACCCCTCCACTTT.

The chain carries TRBV19 and TRBJ1-5; 7 nucleotides align to TRBD1. Germline trimming cut 3 bases from V and 3 bases from J; bases unmatched to any gene: 2. This CDR3 has 14 residues. Germline values: CDR1 LNHDA, CDR2 SQIVND (reference sequence). DNA of the CDR3: TGTGCCAGTAGTATCACAGGGGTCAATCAGCCCCAGCATTTT. This sequence encodes CASSITGVNQPQHF.